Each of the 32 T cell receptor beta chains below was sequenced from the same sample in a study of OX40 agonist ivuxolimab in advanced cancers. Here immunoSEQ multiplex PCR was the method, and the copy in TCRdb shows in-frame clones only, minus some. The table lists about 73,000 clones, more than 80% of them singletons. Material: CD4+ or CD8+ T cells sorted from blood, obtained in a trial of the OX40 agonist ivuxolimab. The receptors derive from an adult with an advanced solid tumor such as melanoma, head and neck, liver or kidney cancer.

The CDR3 bases are TGCGCCAGCAGCTTTACAGGAGCCCCTGGAAACACCATATATTTT. This sequence encodes CASSFTGAPGNTIYF. The chain joins TRBV5-1 to TRBJ1-3, with D maybe TRBD1 (5 bases). The CDR3 sequence is 15 residues long. V was clipped by 2 bases and J by 2 bases, with 11 bases between them. CDR1 is SGHRS and CDR2 is YFSETQ in the germline V gene.

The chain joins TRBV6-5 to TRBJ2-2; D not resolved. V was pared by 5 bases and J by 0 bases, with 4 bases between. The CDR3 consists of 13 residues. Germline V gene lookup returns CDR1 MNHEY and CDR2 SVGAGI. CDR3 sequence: CASSHPNTGELFF. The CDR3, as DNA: TGTGCCAGCAGTCACCCGAACACCGGGGAGCTGTTTTTT.

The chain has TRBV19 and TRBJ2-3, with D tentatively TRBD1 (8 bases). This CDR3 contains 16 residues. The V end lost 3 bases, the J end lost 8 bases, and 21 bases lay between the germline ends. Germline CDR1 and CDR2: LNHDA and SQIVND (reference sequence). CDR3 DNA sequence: TGTGCCAGTAGTATGGGGGGGCCAGGGGGCACGGGTACGCAGTATTTT. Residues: CASSMGGPGGTGTQYF.

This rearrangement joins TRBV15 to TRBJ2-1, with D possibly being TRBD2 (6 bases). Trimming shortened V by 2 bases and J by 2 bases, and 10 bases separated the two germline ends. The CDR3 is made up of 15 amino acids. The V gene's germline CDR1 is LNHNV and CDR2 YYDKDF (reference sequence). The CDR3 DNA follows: TGTGCCACCAGCAGACTCGAGCGGGCCTACAATGAGCAGTTCTTC. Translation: CATSRLERAYNEQFF.

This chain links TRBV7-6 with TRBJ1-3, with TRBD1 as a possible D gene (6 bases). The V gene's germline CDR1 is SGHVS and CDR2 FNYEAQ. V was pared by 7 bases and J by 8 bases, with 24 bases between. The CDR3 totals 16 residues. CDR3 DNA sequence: TGTGCCAGCATCAGGGGCGCTGCGGGACTTGGGGACACCATATATTTT. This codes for CASIRGAAGLGDTIYF.

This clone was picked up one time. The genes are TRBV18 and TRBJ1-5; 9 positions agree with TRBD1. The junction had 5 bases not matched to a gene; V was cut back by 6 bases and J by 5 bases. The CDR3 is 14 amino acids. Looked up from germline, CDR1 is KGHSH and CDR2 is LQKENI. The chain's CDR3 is CASSTGTGYQPQHF. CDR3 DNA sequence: TGTGCCAGCTCGACCGGGACAGGGTATCAGCCCCAGCATTTT.

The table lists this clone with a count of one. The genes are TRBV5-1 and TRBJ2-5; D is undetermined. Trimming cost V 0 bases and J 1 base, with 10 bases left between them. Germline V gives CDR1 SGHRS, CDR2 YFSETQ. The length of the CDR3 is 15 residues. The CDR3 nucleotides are TGCGCCAGCAGCTTGGGACAACGATCCCAAGAGACCCAGTACTTC. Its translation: CASSLGQRSQETQYF. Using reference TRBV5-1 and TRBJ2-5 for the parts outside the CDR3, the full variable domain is KAGVTQTPRYLIKTRGQQVTLSCSPISGHRSVSWYQQTPGQGLQFLFEYFSETQRNKGNFPGRFSGRQFSNSRSEMNVSTLELGDSALYLCASSLGQRSQETQYFGPGTRLLVL.

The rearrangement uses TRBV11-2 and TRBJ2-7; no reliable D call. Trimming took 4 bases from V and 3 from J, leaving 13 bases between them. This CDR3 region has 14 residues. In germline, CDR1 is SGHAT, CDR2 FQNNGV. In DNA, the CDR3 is TGTGCCAGCAGCTGGCGGCTTCCGGACTACGAGCAGTACTTC. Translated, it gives CASSWRLPDYEQYF. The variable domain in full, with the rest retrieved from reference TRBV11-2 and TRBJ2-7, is EAGVAQSPRYKIIEKRQSVAFWCNPISGHATLYWYQQILGQGPKLLIQFQNNGVVDDSQLPKDRFSAERLKGVDSTLKIQPAKLEDSAVYLCASSWRLPDYEQYFGPGTRLTVT.

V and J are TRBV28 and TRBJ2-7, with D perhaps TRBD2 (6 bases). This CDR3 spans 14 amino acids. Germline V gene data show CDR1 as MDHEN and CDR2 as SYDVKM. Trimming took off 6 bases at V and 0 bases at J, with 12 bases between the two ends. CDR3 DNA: TGTGCCAGCAGCCGGGAGCCCAGCTCCTACGAGCAGTACTTC. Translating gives CASSREPSSYEQYF.

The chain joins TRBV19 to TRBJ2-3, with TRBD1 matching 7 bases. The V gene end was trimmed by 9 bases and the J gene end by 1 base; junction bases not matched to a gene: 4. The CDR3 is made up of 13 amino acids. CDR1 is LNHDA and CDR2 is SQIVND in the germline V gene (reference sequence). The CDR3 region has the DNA TGTGCCAGCGGAACAGGGGGCACAGATACGCAGTATTTT. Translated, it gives CASGTGGTDTQYF. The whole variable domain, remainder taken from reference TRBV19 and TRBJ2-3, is DGGITQSPKYLFRKEGQNVTLSCEQNLNHDAMYWYRQDPGQGLRLIYYSQIVNDFQKGDIAEGYSVSREKKESFPLTVTSAQKNPTAFYLCASGTGGTDTQYFGPGTRLTVL.

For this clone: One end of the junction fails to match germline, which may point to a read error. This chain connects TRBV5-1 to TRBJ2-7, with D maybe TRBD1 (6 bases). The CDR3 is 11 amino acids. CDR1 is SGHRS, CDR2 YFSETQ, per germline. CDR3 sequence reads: CASSLGQDVVF. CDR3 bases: TGCGCCAGCAGCTTGGGACAGGACGTCGTCTTC.

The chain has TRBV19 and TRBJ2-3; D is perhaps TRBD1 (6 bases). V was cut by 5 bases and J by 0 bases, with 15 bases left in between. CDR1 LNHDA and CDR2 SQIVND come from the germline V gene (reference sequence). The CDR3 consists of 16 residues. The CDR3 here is CASSATGLGSTDTQYF. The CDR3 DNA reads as TGTGCCAGTAGTGCAACAGGGTTGGGTAGCACAGATACGCAGTATTTT.

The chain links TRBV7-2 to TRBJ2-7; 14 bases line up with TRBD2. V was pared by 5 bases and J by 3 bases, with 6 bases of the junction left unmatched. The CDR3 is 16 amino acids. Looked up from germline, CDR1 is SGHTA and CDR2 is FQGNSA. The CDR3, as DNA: TGTGCCAGCAGCACCGGGACTAGCGGGAGAATCTACGAGCAGTACTTC. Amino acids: CASSTGTSGRIYEQYF.

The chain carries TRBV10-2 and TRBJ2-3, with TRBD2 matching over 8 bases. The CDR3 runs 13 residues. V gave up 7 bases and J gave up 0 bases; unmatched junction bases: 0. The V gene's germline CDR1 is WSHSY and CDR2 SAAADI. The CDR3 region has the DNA TGCGCCAGCACTAGCGGGAGCACAGATACGCAGTATTTT. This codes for CASTSGSTDTQYF.

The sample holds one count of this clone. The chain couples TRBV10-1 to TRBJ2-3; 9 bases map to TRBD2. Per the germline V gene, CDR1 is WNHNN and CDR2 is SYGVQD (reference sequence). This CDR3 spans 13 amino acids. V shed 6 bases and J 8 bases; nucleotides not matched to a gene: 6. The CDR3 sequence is CASRTGTSPTQYF. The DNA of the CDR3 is TGCGCCAGCAGGACCGGGACTAGCCCTACGCAGTATTTT.

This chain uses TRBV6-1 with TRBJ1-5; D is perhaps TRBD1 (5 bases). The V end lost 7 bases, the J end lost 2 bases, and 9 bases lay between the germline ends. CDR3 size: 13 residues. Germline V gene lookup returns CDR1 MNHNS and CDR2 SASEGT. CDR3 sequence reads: CASMPGGNQPQHF. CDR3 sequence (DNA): TGTGCCAGCATGCCGGGGGGCAATCAGCCCCAGCATTTT.

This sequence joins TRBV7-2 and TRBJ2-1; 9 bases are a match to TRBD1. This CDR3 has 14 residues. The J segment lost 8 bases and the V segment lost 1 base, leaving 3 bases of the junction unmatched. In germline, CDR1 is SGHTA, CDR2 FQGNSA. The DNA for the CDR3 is TGTGCCAGCAGCTTAGGGGGGACAGGGCATGAGCAGTTCTTC. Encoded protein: CASSLGGTGHEQFF.

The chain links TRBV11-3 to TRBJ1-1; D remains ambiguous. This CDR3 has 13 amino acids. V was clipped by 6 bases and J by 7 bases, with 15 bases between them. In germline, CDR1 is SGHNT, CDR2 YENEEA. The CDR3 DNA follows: TGTGCCAGCAGTTCTCGTCGGGGTGTTGAAGCTTTCTTT. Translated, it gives CASSSRRGVEAFF.

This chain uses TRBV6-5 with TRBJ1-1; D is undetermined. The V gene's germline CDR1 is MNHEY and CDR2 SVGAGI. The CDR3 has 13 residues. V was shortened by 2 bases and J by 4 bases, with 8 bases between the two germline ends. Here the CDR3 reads CASSYPEGTEAFF. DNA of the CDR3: TGTGCCAGCAGTTACCCCGAGGGCACTGAAGCTTTCTTT.

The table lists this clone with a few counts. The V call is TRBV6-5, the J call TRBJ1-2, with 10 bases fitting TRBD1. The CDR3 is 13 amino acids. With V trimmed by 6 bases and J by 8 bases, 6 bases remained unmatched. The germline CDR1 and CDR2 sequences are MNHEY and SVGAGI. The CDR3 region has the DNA TGTGCCAGCAGACGGGACAGGGGCTACGGCTACACCTTC. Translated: CASRRDRGYGYTF.

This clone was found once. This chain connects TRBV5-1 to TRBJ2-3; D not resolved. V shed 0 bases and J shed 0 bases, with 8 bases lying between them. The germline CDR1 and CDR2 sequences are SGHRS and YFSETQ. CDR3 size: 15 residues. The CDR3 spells CASSLGGPSTDTQYF. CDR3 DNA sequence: TGCGCCAGCAGCTTGGGGGGTCCTAGCACAGATACGCAGTATTTT.

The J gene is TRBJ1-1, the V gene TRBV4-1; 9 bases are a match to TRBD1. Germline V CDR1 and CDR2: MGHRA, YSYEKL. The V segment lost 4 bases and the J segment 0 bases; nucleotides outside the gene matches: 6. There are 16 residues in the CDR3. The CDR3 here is CASSRRQGGLNTEAFF. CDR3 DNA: TGCGCCAGCAGCCGACGACAGGGGGGATTGAACACTGAAGCTTTCTTT.

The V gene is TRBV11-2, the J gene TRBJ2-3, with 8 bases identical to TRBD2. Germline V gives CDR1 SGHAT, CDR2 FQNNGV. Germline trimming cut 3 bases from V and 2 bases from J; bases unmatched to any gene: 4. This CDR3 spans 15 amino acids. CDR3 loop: CASSFGLAPTDTQYF. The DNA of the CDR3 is TGTGCCAGCAGCTTTGGACTAGCCCCCACAGATACGCAGTATTTT.

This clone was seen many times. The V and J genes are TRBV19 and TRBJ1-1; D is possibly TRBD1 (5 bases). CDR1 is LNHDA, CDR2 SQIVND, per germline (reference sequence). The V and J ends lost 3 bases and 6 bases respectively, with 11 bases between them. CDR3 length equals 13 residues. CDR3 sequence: CASSMRGWAEAFF. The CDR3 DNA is TGTGCCAGTAGTATGAGGGGATGGGCTGAAGCTTTCTTT.

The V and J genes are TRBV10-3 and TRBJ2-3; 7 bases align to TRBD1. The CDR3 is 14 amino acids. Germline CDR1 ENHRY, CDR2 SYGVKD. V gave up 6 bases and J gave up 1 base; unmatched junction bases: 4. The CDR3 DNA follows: TGTGCCATCAGCCTTGGACAGGGCACAGATACGCAGTATTTT. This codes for CAISLGQGTDTQYF.

In nucleotides, the CDR3 is TGTGCCAGCAGAACCGGGACAGCTAACACCGGGGAGCTGTTTTTT. This gives the protein CASRTGTANTGELFF. This sequence joins TRBV2 and TRBJ2-2, with 7 bases fitting TRBD1. The CDR3 is 15 residues long. Germline values: CDR1 SNHLY, CDR2 FYNNEI. The ends lost 6 bases at V and 2 bases at J; junction bases unmatched: 6. The variable domain in full, with the rest retrieved from reference TRBV2 and TRBJ2-2, is EPEVTQTPSHQVTQMGQEVILRCVPISNHLYFYWYRQILGQKVEFLVSFYNNEISEKSEIFDDQFSVERPDGSNFTLKIRSTKLEDSAMYFCASRTGTANTGELFFGEGSRLTVL.

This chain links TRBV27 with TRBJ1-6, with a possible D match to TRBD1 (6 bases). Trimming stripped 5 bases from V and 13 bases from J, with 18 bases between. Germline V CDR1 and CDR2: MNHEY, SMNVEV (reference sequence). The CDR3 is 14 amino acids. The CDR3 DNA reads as TGTGCCAGCAGTAACACAGGGACGACTTTGCCCCTCCACTTT. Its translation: CASSNTGTTLPLHF.

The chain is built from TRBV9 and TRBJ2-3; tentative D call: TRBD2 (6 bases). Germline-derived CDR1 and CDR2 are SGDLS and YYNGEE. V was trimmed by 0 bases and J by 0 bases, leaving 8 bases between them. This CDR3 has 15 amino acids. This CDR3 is CASSVEGLSTDTQYF. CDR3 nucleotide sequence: TGTGCCAGCAGCGTAGAGGGACTTAGCACAGATACGCAGTATTTT.

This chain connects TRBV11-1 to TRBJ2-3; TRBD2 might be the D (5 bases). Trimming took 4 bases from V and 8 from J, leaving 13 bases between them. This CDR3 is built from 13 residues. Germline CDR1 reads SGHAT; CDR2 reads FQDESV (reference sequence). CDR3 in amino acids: CASSYPGSSTQYF. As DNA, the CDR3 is TGTGCCAGCAGCTACCCTGGGAGTAGTACGCAGTATTTT.

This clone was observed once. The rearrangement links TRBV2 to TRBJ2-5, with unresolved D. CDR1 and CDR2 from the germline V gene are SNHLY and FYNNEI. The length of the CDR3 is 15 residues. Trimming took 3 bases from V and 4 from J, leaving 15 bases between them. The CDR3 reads CASSDEWVSSETQYF. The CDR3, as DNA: TGTGCCAGCAGTGATGAATGGGTCTCGTCAGAGACCCAGTACTTC.

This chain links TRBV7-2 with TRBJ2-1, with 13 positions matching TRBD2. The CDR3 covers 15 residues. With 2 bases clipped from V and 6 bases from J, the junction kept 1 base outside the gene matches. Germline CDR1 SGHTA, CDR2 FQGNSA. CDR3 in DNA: TGTGCCAGCAGCTTATGGACTAGCGGGGGCAATGAGCAGTTCTTC. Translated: CASSLWTSGGNEQFF.

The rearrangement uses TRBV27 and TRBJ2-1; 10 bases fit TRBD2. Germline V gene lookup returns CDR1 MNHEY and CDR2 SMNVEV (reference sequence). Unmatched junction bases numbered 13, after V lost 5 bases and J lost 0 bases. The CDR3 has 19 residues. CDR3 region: CASSHSGRPPPSSYNEQFF. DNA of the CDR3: TGTGCCAGCAGTCATAGCGGGAGGCCACCCCCAAGCTCCTACAATGAGCAGTTCTTC.